This passage covers 14 T cell receptor beta chains from one sample sequenced in a study of PD-1 blockade in classical Hodgkin lymphoma. In every patient, relapse followed autologous stem cell transplantation, while exposure to brentuximab vedotin differed. Here immunoSEQ multiplex PCR was the method, and the copy in TCRdb shows in-frame clones only, minus some. The profile shows 17,000 or so clones, approximately 72% of them singletons. The specimen comprised peripheral blood mononuclear cells (PBMCs), sampled at baseline. The source is a human donor with classical Hodgkin lymphoma.

V is TRBV4-3 and J is TRBJ1-4, with D uncertain. Trimming stripped 1 base from V and 4 bases from J, with 10 bases between. The CDR3 covers 15 residues. Germline V CDR1 and CDR2: LGHNA, YSLEER. CDR3 in amino acids: CASSQGAGLNEKLFF. CDR3 nucleotides: TGCGCCAGCAGCCAAGGGGCCGGACTTAATGAAAAACTGTTTTTT.

The chain joins TRBV7-9 to TRBJ2-3; 9 nucleotides align to TRBD1. The CDR3 is 14 amino acids. The V gene's germline CDR1 is SEHNR and CDR2 FQNEAQ (reference sequence). V dropped 1 base and J dropped 4; count of bases not matched to a gene: 0. The CDR3: CASSLGQGADTQYF. The DNA of the CDR3 is TGTGCCAGCAGCTTAGGACAGGGGGCAGATACGCAGTATTTT.

This chain links TRBV5-1 with TRBJ2-7; a possible D gene is TRBD2 (6 bases). V was pared by 3 bases and J by 4 bases, with 14 bases between. CDR1 and CDR2 (germline): SGHRS, YFSETQ. This CDR3 spans 14 amino acids. The CDR3 coding sequence is TGCGCCAGCAGCTCATCGGGCGGGGTGTACGAGCAGTACTTC. This encodes CASSSSGGVYEQYF.

The J gene is TRBJ2-7, the V gene TRBV4-1, with D possibly being TRBD1 or TRBD2 (5 bases each). CDR3 length: 14 amino acids. Germline assignment: CDR1 MGHRA and CDR2 YSYEKL. The V end lost 3 bases, the J end lost 1 base, and 10 bases lay between the germline ends. The CDR3 loop is CASSHGASSYEQYF. In nucleotides, the CDR3 is TGCGCCAGCAGCCACGGGGCTAGTTCCTACGAGCAGTACTTC.

The chain has TRBV7-9 and TRBJ1-1; D is undetermined. CDR3 size: 15 residues. The germline V gene encodes CDR1 SEHNR and CDR2 FQNEAQ (reference sequence). V was clipped by 3 bases and J by 1 base, with 12 bases between them. CDR3 sequence: CASSFSFIGNTEAFF. The CDR3, as DNA: TGTGCCAGCAGCTTCTCATTCATCGGGAACACTGAAGCTTTCTTT.

The genes are TRBV2 and TRBJ1-2; unclear D gene. CDR3 length equals 12 residues. Germline V lookup: CDR1 SNHLY, CDR2 FYNNEI. V was shortened by 5 bases and J by 2 bases, with 6 bases between the two germline ends. The CDR3 reads CASSLRNYGYTF. As DNA, the CDR3 is TGTGCCAGCAGTCTCAGAAACTATGGCTACACCTTC. Drawing the rest from reference TRBV2 and TRBJ1-2, the complete variable domain is EPEVTQTPSHQVTQMGQEVILRCVPISNHLYFYWYRQILGQKVEFLVSFYNNEISEKSEIFDDQFSVERPDGSNFTLKIRSTKLEDSAMYFCASSLRNYGYTFGSGTRLTVV.

The chain uses TRBV7-9 and TRBJ1-3; D remains unclear. The CDR3 contains 16 residues. Trimming cost V 8 bases and J 0 bases, with 17 bases left between them. Looked up from germline, CDR1 is SEHNR and CDR2 is FQNEAQ (reference sequence). CDR3 DNA: TGTGCCAGCGAGTGGCATCCTACGGTCTCTGGAAACACCATATATTTT. It specifies CASEWHPTVSGNTIYF.

The chain carries TRBV27 and TRBJ2-7; D not certain. CDR3 length: 14 amino acids. Germline V gives CDR1 MNHEY, CDR2 SMNVEV (reference sequence). The V end was cut by 5 bases, the J end by 2 bases, with 13 bases between. CDR3 in amino acids: CASSKRASTYEQYF. The CDR3 region has the DNA TGTGCCAGCAGTAAACGGGCCTCAACCTACGAGCAGTACTTC.

This chain uses TRBV28 with TRBJ2-7; D gene ambiguous. The germline CDR1 and CDR2 sequences are MDHEN and SYDVKM. V was cut by 4 bases and J by 2 bases, with 3 bases left in between. This CDR3 has 11 residues. The CDR3 sequence is CASSWTYEQYF. Written as DNA, the CDR3 is TGTGCCAGCAGTTGGACCTACGAGCAGTACTTC.

The chain recombines TRBV30 with TRBJ1-6; D is unclear. The CDR3 runs to 15 residues. Germline lookup yields CDR1 GTSNPN and CDR2 SVGIG (reference sequence). Trimming cost V 4 bases and J 5 bases, with 15 bases left between them. The CDR3 reads CAWTRSWHNNSPLHF. Here the CDR3 DNA reads TGTGCCTGGACCCGATCTTGGCACAATAATTCACCCCTCCACTTT.

This clone occurred a few times. The J gene is TRBJ2-6, the V gene TRBV5-1; possible D gene TRBD1, 6 bases. Per germline, CDR1 SGHRS and CDR2 YFSETQ. This CDR3 comprises 18 residues. V dropped 4 bases and J dropped 0 bases, with 17 bases sitting between them. The CDR3 protein is CASSDLGGLSSGANVLTF. The CDR3 DNA is TGCGCCAGCAGCGATCTAGGGGGATTAAGCTCTGGGGCCAACGTCCTGACTTTC.

The CDR3 sequence is CASSLAQGKQETQYF. The CDR3 nucleotides read TGCGCCAGCAGCTTGGCGCAGGGAAAGCAAGAGACCCAGTACTTC. V usage is TRBV5-1 and J usage is TRBJ2-5, with D tentatively TRBD1 (5 bases). Trimming cost V 0 bases and J 2 bases, with 11 bases left between them. The CDR3 is made up of 15 amino acids. Germline V lookup: CDR1 SGHRS, CDR2 YFSETQ.

V gene TRBV14 combines with J gene TRBJ2-7, with D possibly being TRBD1 (7 bases). Germline V gives CDR1 SGHDN, CDR2 FVKESK. V gave up 2 bases and J gave up 3 bases, with 14 bases separating them. The CDR3 covers 15 residues. CDR3 amino acids: CASSQPGGTDYEQYF. CDR3 coding DNA: TGTGCCAGCAGCCAACCCGGAGGGACAGACTACGAGCAGTACTTC. The whole variable domain, filled in from reference TRBV14 and TRBJ2-7, reads EAGVTQFPSHSVIEKGQTVTLRCDPISGHDNLYWYRRVMGKEIKFLLHFVKESKQDESGMPNNRFLAERTGGTYSTLKVQPAELEDSGVYFCASSQPGGTDYEQYFGPGTRLTVT.

This rearrangement joins TRBV19 to TRBJ1-1, with D uncertain. V lost 5 bases to trimming and J lost 0 bases, with 13 bases between them. CDR1 is LNHDA, CDR2 SQIVND, per germline (reference sequence). The CDR3 is 15 residues long. The CDR3 DNA is TGTGCCAGTAGTGCCACCGACACCTTGAACACTGAAGCTTTCTTT. This gives the protein CASSATDTLNTEAFF.